Below, one T cell receptor beta chain is given with its context. TCRdb's copy holds only in-frame clones and misses some; the assay was immunoSEQ multiplex PCR. This sample carries about 21,000 clones, 88% of them seen once, and the ten largest clones take 25% to 35%. This sample is part of a study of T cells in localized non-small cell lung cancer. Looked up from germline, CDR1 is MGHRA and CDR2 is YSYEKL. The CDR3 consists of 19 residues. V gave up 1 base and J gave up 2 bases; unmatched junction bases: 10. This receptor was identified in a male donor older than 55 with stage II lung adenocarcinoma. This specimen consisted of peripheral blood mononuclear cells, obtained before any cancer treatment. The chain uses TRBV4-1 and TRBJ2-3, with 12 bases lining up with TRBD2. The CDR3 loop is CASSQAPSGRAGATDTQYF. The DNA of the CDR3 is TGCGCCAGCAGCCAAGCCCCTAGCGGGAGGGCCGGAGCCACAGATACGCAGTATTTT.